This TCR beta chain comes out of a study of blood T cell repertoires in COVID-19. Overall study context: There were acute and convalescent COVID-19 samples, and they came from the United States, Italy and Spain. Sources were T cells, B-cell-depleted T cells, or PBMCs; the material itself was cDNA or gDNA.

Original data processing: Amplification with reference gene primers provided the estimates of nucleated cell counts. Sequencing used immunoSEQ multiplex PCR; TCRdb keeps in-frame clones, though not all of them. V and J calls and clone size come straight from that table; D and trimming were deduced from the DNA. The sample holds 72,000 or so clones, 82% seen once. Trimming took off 1 base at V and 9 bases at J, with 13 bases between the two ends. CDR3 length equals 15 residues. The germline V gene has CDR1 SEHNR and CDR2 FQNEAQ (reference sequence). Sequenced: peripheral blood. This chain uses TRBV7-9 with TRBJ1-6, with D tentatively TRBD1 (5 bases). The sequence came from an elderly man with active COVID-19. In nucleotides, the CDR3 is TGTGCCAGCAGCTTAGTGCAGGGCGACAGTTCACCCCTCCACTTT. It encodes CASSLVQGDSSPLHF. Complete variable domain (other parts from reference TRBV7-9 and TRBJ1-6): DTGVSQNPRHKITKRGQNVTFRCDPISEHNRLYWYRQTLGQGPEFLTYFQNEAQLEKSRLLSDRFSAERPKGSFSTLEIQRTEQGDSAMYLCASSLVQGDSSPLHFGNGTRLTVT.